The clone carrying this T cell receptor (beta chain) came up a few times. Antigen specificity is unknown. The sample comes from a study of response to subunit inactivated influenza vaccine. Study results and caveats: It was suggested by the authors that few new T cells are recruited by each seasonal influenza vaccination.

TCRdb processed the RT-PCR reads anew with MiXCR; each CDR3 protein has one entry. The sample contains under 550,000 distinct CDR3 sequences, under 9% of which appear only once. CDR3 length: 13 residues. Trimming took off 4 bases at V and 5 bases at J, with 11 bases between the two ends. In germline, CDR1 is SEHNR, CDR2 FQNEAQ (reference sequence). The V call is TRBV7-9, the J call TRBJ2-5, with D perhaps matching TRBD1 (7 bases). The sample here was PBMCs from blood, taken less than 30 months after vaccination. The TCR sequence derives from a man aged 45 to 75 who received an inactivated influenza vaccine. CDR3 residues: CASSSPGGETQYF. Written as DNA, the CDR3 is TGTGCCAGCAGCTCCCCAGGGGGGGAGACCCAGTACTTC. The full variable domain, with the rest looked up from reference TRBV7-9 and TRBJ2-5, is DTGVSQNPRHKITKRGQNVTFRCDPISEHNRLYWYRQTLGQGPEFLTYFQNEAQLEKSRLLSDRFSAERPKGSFSTLEIQRTEQGDSAMYLCASSSPGGETQYFGPGTRLLVL.